The following is a TCR beta chain sequence with its context. Its antigen is currently unknown. At one boundary the junction diverges from the germline segment, which might be a read error. Germline V gives CDR1 SGHAT, CDR2 FQNNGV. This CDR3 has 18 amino acids. This sample was included in a study of tumor-infiltrating lymphocytes in primary liver carcinoma. Study-level information: Donors underwent surgery for histopathologically diagnosed primary liver carcinoma. Stage T1-T3 N0M0 and a size of about 4.2 to 11 cm characterized the tumors. Whole-study findings and limits: Blood trailed tumors significantly in top-250-clone fraction (p = 0.039).

cDNA specific to TCR beta was made from 500 ng of total RNA, with a constant-region primer employed for priming. What produced the TCR beta libraries was three nested multiplex PCR rounds using slightly modified ARM-PCR. With TRBV1-TRBV30 forward primers and a C-beta reverse primer, the first two PCR rounds were run for 10 to 11 cycles each. One entry per CDR3 protein results from TCRdb running MiXCR on the multiplex PCR reads. The data hold about 320,000 distinct CDR3 sequences, with roughly 60% observed a single time. Both blood RNA, taken from unsorted whole blood, and germline DNA were extracted.

The sample consisted of peripheral blood. This chain joins TRBV11-2 and TRBJ1-1, with 10 nucleotides matching TRBD1. The source of this sequence is a man aged 40-50 years with primary liver carcinoma and hepatitis B virus infection. The CDR3 region is CASSLRTGGFTMNTEAFF. The CDR3 region has the DNA TGTGCCAGCAGCTTGAGGACAGGGGGATTCACCATGAACACTGAAGCCTTCTTT.